What follows describes a single T cell receptor (beta chain). Antigen specificity is unknown. Both 60 Vbeta primers and 13 Jbeta primers went into the PCR. Libraries were prepared by immunoSEQ multiplex PCR; TCRdb keeps only in-frame clonotypes and omits some of them. The sample records 95,000 to 150,000 clones, roughly 80% being singletons. This entry belongs to a study of cytomegalovirus exposure and HLA in healthy donors. Study-level points and caveats: With further analysis later on, most CMV-associated TCR beta chains appeared HLA-restricted.

CDR1 is SGHRS, CDR2 YFSETQ, per germline. There are 15 residues in the CDR3. V shed 2 bases, J shed 6 bases, and the junction held 5 bases outside the gene matches. The chain employs TRBV5-1 and TRBJ2-1; 10 positions agree with TRBD1. The sequence was collected from a woman in her thirties or forties in good health and CMV-seronegative. Sequencing input: PBMCs. CDR3 sequence reads: CASSFGTGVINEQFF. Written as DNA, the CDR3 is TGCGCCAGCAGCTTCGGGACAGGGGTCATCAATGAGCAGTTCTTC.